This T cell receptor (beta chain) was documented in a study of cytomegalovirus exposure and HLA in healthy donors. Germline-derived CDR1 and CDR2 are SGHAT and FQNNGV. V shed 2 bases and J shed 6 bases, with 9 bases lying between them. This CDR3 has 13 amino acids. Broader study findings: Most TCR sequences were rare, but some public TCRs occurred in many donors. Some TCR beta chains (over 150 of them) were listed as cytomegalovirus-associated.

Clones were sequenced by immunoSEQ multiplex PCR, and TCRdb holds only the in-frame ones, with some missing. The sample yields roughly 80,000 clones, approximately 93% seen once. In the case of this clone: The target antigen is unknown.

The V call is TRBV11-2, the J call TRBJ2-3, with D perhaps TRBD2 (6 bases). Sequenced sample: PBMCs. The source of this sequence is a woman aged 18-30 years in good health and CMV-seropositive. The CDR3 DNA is TGTGCCAGCAGCTTAACTAGCATGGATACGCAGTATTTT. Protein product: CASSLTSMDTQYF.